This TCR beta chain is drawn from a study of blood T cells in healthy people across ages. Notes on the study in general: The CMV status of each donor remained undetermined, and this could have confounded shifts in expanded clonotypes.

A second about 7 to 11 cycle PCR used barcoded and J-beta primers. In TCRdb, the 5' RACE reads were re-called with MiXCR into one record per CDR3 protein. The sample lists approximately 940,000 distinct CDR3 sequences, approximately 49% occurring once. V was cut by 6 bases and J by 3 bases, with 6 bases left in between. The CDR3 length is 11 residues. Germline V gene sequence: CDR1 DFQATT, CDR2 SNEGSKA (reference sequence). As regards this clonotype: Its antigen is not known.

The study isolated at least 6 million PBMCs from each sample. Per sample, extraction of total RNA gave at least 5 micrograms in every case. The sample consisted of blood. V gene TRBV20-1 combines with J gene TRBJ2-1, with D uncertain. The sequence was obtained from a man aged 25-45 years in good health. The chain's CDR3 is CSAMDYNEQFF. The CDR3 DNA reads TGCAGTGCGATGGACTACAATGAGCAGTTCTTC.